A selection of T cell receptor beta chains follows, all from one sample in a study of blood T cell repertoires in COVID-19. Using immunoSEQ multiplex PCR, the repertoire was profiled, and TCRdb retains in-frame clones only, with some absent. The sample lists over 200,000 clones; more than 80% were seen once. Sequencing was done on a sample of peripheral blood. These receptors came from a woman over 75 with COVID-19, enrolled during active disease. Each CDR3 is given with its conserved first and last residue. A D gene is named only where the DNA matches it firmly. Expanded clones get a size class; other rows say once, few or many, or leave the size out.

d_gene,j_gene,abundance,v_gene,CDR3aa,CDR3nt
TRBD2,TRBJ2-6,NA,TRBV6-6,CASSPTSGSSGANVLTF,TGTGCCAGCAGTCCCACTAGCGGGAGCTCTGGGGCCAACGTCCTGACTTTC
TRBD1,TRBJ1-3,NA,TRBV6-6,CASSYGTGPGNTIYF,TGTGCCAGCAGTTACGGGACAGGCCCTGGAAACACCATATATTTT
NA,TRBJ2-5,NA,TRBV5-1,CASSLSRVMETQYF,TGCGCCAGCAGCTTGTCGCGGGTCATGGAGACCCAGTACTTC
TRBD1,TRBJ1-1,NA,TRBV2,CASSVGQDTEAFF,TGTGCCAGCAGTGTCGGACAGGACACTGAAGCTTTCTTT
NA,TRBJ1-6,NA,TRBV5-6,CASSSRHSYNSPLHF,TGTGCCAGCAGCTCGCGACACTCCTATAATTCACCCCTCCACTTT
NA,TRBJ1-1,NA,TRBV9,CASSVRGNTEAFF,TGTGCCAGCAGCGTACGAGGGAACACTGAAGCTTTCTTT
NA,TRBJ2-7,few,TRBV5-1,CASPWTDSYEQYF,TGCGCCAGCCCCTGGACAGATTCCTACGAGCAGTACTTC
TRBD1,TRBJ1-1,NA,TRBV3-1/TRBV3-2,CASSDRGRTEAFF,TGTGCCAGCAGTGACAGGGGTCGGACTGAAGCTTTCTTT
NA,TRBJ1-1,NA,TRBV3-1/TRBV3-2,CASSQETENTEAFF,TGTGCCAGCAGCCAGGAGACAGAGAACACTGAAGCTTTCTTT
NA,TRBJ2-5,NA,TRBV6-1,CASSEVPGQPEETQYF,TGTGCCAGCAGTGAAGTTCCAGGGCAACCTGAGGAGACCCAGTACTTC
TRBD1,TRBJ1-2,NA,TRBV6-5,CASSTQGQGAVYTF,TGTGCCAGCAGCACCCAGGGACAGGGGGCCGTCTACACCTTC
NA,TRBJ2-1,NA,TRBV9,CASSVTMESYNEQFF,TGTGCCAGCAGCGTAACCATGGAGAGCTACAATGAGCAGTTCTTC
NA,TRBJ2-1,NA,TRBV23-1,CASSPGKLYNEQFF,TGCGCCAGCAGTCCAGGCAAACTCTACAATGAGCAGTTCTTC
NA,TRBJ1-2,once,TRBV18,CASSPRPGVGADYGYTF,TGTGCCAGCTCACCACGACCAGGCGTAGGGGCGGACTATGGCTACACCTTC
TRBD1,TRBJ1-6,NA,TRBV3-1/TRBV3-2,CASSYRTGYNSPLHF,TGTGCCAGCAGCTACCGGACAGGCTATAATTCACCCCTCCACTTT
TRBD1,TRBJ2-7,few,TRBV15,CATSRSPGQGRLWYEQYF,TGTGCCACCAGCAGAAGCCCGGGACAGGGAAGGCTATGGTACGAGCAGTACTTC
NA,TRBJ1-3,few,TRBV3-1/TRBV3-2,CASSSGFIGNTIYF,TGTGCCAGCAGCTCAGGGTTCATTGGAAACACCATATATTTT
TRBD1,TRBJ2-2,few,TRBV19,CASSGQTGRTGELFF,TGTGCCAGTAGTGGACAGACAGGGAGAACCGGGGAGCTGTTTTTT
TRBD2,TRBJ2-7,NA,TRBV24-1,CATSAAGGRNEQYF,TGTGCCACCAGTGCAGCGGGAGGGAGGAACGAGCAGTACTTC
NA,TRBJ2-6,NA,TRBV6-4,CASSDSGARGANVLTF,TGTGCCAGCAGTGACTCAGGGGCTCGTGGGGCCAACGTCCTGACTTTC
TRBD1,TRBJ1-2,NA,TRBV19,CASRGQANYGYTF,TGTGCCAGTAGGGGACAGGCTAACTATGGCTACACCTTC
TRBD1,TRBJ2-7,NA,TRBV7-2,CASSPDRGPQYEQYF,TGTGCCAGCAGCCCGGACAGGGGGCCCCAATACGAGCAGTACTTC
TRBD2,TRBJ2-3,once,TRBV2,CASTLGLAGDTQYF,TGTGCCAGCACCCTTGGACTAGCGGGAGATACGCAGTATTTT
TRBD2,TRBJ2-3,NA,TRBV5-1,CASSLLAGASDTQYF,TGCGCCAGCAGCTTGCTAGCGGGAGCTTCGGATACGCAGTATTTT
TRBD2,TRBJ2-2,once,TRBV9,CASSVGGGGAGGELFF,TGTGCCAGCAGCGTAGGTGGCGGGGGGGCCGGCGGGGAGCTGTTTTTT
TRBD1,TRBJ1-2,NA,TRBV6-5,CASSSAGGYGYTF,TGTGCCAGCAGTTCGGCAGGGGGCTATGGCTACACCTTC
NA,TRBJ2-2,NA,TRBV3-1/TRBV3-2,CASSLAAGELFF,TGTGCCAGCAGCCTGGCGGCCGGGGAGCTGTTTTTT
TRBD1,TRBJ1-1,NA,TRBV6-2/TRBV6-3,CASSQTGEVPEAFF,TGTGCCAGCAGTCAGACAGGGGAGGTTCCTGAAGCTTTCTTT
TRBD1,TRBJ1-1,NA,TRBV5-4,CASSPPLGTAKNTEAFF,TGTGCCAGCAGCCCCCCCCTTGGGACAGCCAAGAACACTGAAGCTTTCTTT
NA,TRBJ1-5,NA,TRBV18,CASSPGGGPNQPQHF,TGTGCCAGCTCACCTGGGGGGGGGCCTAATCAGCCCCAGCATTTT
NA,TRBJ1-4,NA,TRBV7-9,CASSSSGSNEKLFF,TGTGCCAGCAGCTCCTCCGGGAGTAATGAAAAACTGTTTTTT
NA,TRBJ1-1,NA,TRBV5-1,CASARGGANTEAFF,TGCGCCAGCGCTCGGGGGGGTGCGAACACTGAAGCTTTCTTT
NA,TRBJ1-3,NA,TRBV2,CATQIDGQVPGNTIYF,TGTGCCACGCAAATTGACGGCCAGGTGCCTGGAAACACCATATATTTT
NA,TRBJ1-5,NA,TRBV19,CASSIAGNQPQHF,TGTGCCAGTAGTATAGCGGGCAATCAGCCCCAGCATTTT
NA,TRBJ1-5,NA,TRBV9,CASSSAPTEDQPQHF,TGTGCCAGCAGCTCAGCTCCGACAGAAGATCAGCCCCAGCATTTT
TRBD1,TRBJ1-5,once,TRBV18,CASSQDRFGPQHF,TGTGCCAGCTCACAGGACAGGTTCGGGCCCCAGCATTTT
NA,TRBJ1-2,NA,TRBV5-4,CASSLESDIGGYTF,TGTGCCAGCAGCTTGGAATCGGACATCGGCGGCTACACCTTC
NA,TRBJ2-7,NA,TRBV7-9,CASSPLPPGPRGEQYF,TGTGCCAGCAGCCCCCTCCCGCCCGGTCCTAGAGGAGAGCAGTACTTC
NA,TRBJ2-5,NA,TRBV6-6,CASTQRGIGTQYF,TGTGCCAGCACCCAGAGGGGGATCGGGACCCAGTACTTC
NA,TRBJ1-2,few,TRBV24-1,CATSPGAGGYTF,TGTGCCACCAGTCCTGGGGCTGGGGGCTACACCTTC
NA,TRBJ1-6,NA,TRBV2,CASRTDNSPLHF,TGTGCCAGCAGAACAGATAATTCACCCCTCCACTTT
NA,TRBJ1-1,NA,TRBV3-1/TRBV3-2,CASSLQMDTEAFF,TGTGCCAGCAGCCTTCAGATGGACACTGAAGCTTTCTTT
NA,TRBJ1-6,NA,TRBV3-1/TRBV3-2,CASSQGFGGSSYNSPLHF,TGTGCCAGCAGCCAGGGCTTCGGCGGGAGCTCCTATAATTCACCCCTCCACTTT
TRBD1,TRBJ2-2,NA,TRBV24-1,CATSDLREWDRALAGELFF,TGTGCCACCAGTGATTTGCGGGAATGGGACAGGGCTTTGGCCGGGGAGCTGTTTTTT
NA,TRBJ1-1,NA,TRBV5-1,CASSPTAGSTEAFF,TGCGCCAGCAGCCCCACCGCTGGGAGCACTGAAGCTTTCTTT
NA,TRBJ1-4,NA,TRBV11-3,CASSLIGPKREKLFF,TGTGCCAGCAGCTTGATCGGCCCCAAGAGGGAAAAACTGTTTTTT
TRBD1,TRBJ2-1,NA,TRBV5-1,CASSGLGQGAYNEQFF,TGCGCCAGCAGCGGATTGGGACAGGGGGCTTACAATGAGCAGTTCTTC
TRBD1,TRBJ1-1,NA,TRBV5-1,CASSWGTGAEAFF,TGCGCCAGCAGCTGGGGGACAGGGGCTGAAGCTTTCTTT
NA,TRBJ2-6,medium-sized,TRBV18,CASSPSKQGTGANVLTF,TGTGCCAGCTCACCATCAAAACAGGGTACCGGGGCCAACGTCCTGACTTTC
TRBD2,TRBJ2-5,NA,TRBV9,CASSGGLAGETQYF,TGTGCCAGCAGCGGGGGACTAGCCGGAGAGACCCAGTACTTC
NA,TRBJ1-1,NA,TRBV7-3,CASSPPRQVGETEAFF,TGTGCCAGCAGCCCACCCCGACAGGTTGGTGAGACTGAAGCTTTCTTT
NA,TRBJ2-3,NA,TRBV29-1,CSGFDGGDTQYF,TGCAGCGGCTTCGATGGGGGGGATACGCAGTATTTT
NA,TRBJ1-4,NA,TRBV18,CASSPLVGQTNEKLFF,TGTGCCAGCTCACCATTGGTTGGACAGACCAATGAAAAACTGTTTTTT